Listed here are 20 T cell receptor beta chains from one sample, sequenced in a study of cytomegalovirus exposure and HLA in healthy donors. This PCR relied on a set of 60 Vbeta primers and 13 Jbeta primers. Some clones are missing from TCRdb's copy, which holds only in-frame ones; the method was immunoSEQ multiplex PCR. The sample has 150,000 to 200,000 clones, around 80% seen once. The sample consisted of PBMCs. The receptors were sampled from a woman under 30 in good health and CMV-seropositive.

This clone occurred once. The chain combines TRBV5-4 with TRBJ2-5, with 7 bases matching TRBD1. With V trimmed by 4 bases and J by 4 bases, 4 bases remained unmatched. CDR3 length: 13 residues. CDR1 and CDR2 from the germline V gene are SGHNT and YYREEE (reference sequence). CDR3 protein: CASSENRGETQYF. The CDR3 DNA follows: TGTGCCAGCAGCGAGAACAGGGGAGAGACCCAGTACTTC.

The CDR3 loop is CASSWSQEMNTEAFF. In DNA, the CDR3 is TGCGCCAGCAGCTGGTCACAGGAGATGAACACTGAAGCTTTCTTT. The chain recombines TRBV5-1 with TRBJ1-1; the D gene is possibly TRBD1 (5 bases). Germline V gives CDR1 SGHRS, CDR2 YFSETQ. V dropped 3 bases and J dropped 0 bases, with 12 bases sitting between them. The CDR3 has 15 residues.

The V call is TRBV29-1, the J call TRBJ2-3, with TRBD2 matching 9 bases. Germline CDR1 and CDR2: SQVTM and ANQGSEA. The CDR3 contains 17 residues. Unmatched junction bases numbered 9, after V lost 2 bases and J lost 0 bases. CDR3 DNA: TGCAGCGTTGAACTCGGGACTAGCAGCCCGAGCACAGATACGCAGTATTTT. It is translated as CSVELGTSSPSTDTQYF.

To note about this clone: A junction end diverges from the germline sequence, so it may reflect a read error. The V call is TRBV6-4, the J call TRBJ1-2, with a weak D call TRBD1 (5 bases). The CDR3 spans 8 residues. CDR1 MRHNA and CDR2 SNTAGT come from the germline V gene. CDR3 DNA sequence: TGTGCCAGCTGGGGCCTCGACTTC. It encodes CASWGLDF.

V is TRBV28 and J is TRBJ1-2; 7 bases agree with TRBD1. V gave up 4 bases and J gave up 4 bases; unmatched junction bases: 6. The CDR3 extends over 14 amino acids. CDR1 is MDHEN, CDR2 SYDVKM, per germline. Written as DNA, the CDR3 is TGTGCCAGCAGTTACCCGGCAGGGGGCTATGGCTACACCTTC. Its protein product is CASSYPAGGYGYTF.

This rearrangement joins TRBV19 to TRBJ2-5; D might be TRBD1 (6 bases). The CDR3 extends over 13 amino acids. V lost 4 bases to trimming and J lost 4 bases, with 10 bases between them. In germline, CDR1 is LNHDA, CDR2 SQIVND (reference sequence). Here the CDR3 DNA reads TGTGCCAGTAGTAAAAACAGGGCAGAGACCCAGTACTTC. Protein product: CASSKNRAETQYF. Full variable domain (outside the CDR3, taken from reference TRBV19 and TRBJ2-5): DGGITQSPKYLFRKEGQNVTLSCEQNLNHDAMYWYRQDPGQGLRLIYYSQIVNDFQKGDIAEGYSVSREKKESFPLTVTSAQKNPTAFYLCASSKNRAETQYFGPGTRLLVL.

V usage is TRBV6-4 and J usage is TRBJ1-6, with a possible D match to TRBD1 (6 bases). Looked up from germline, CDR1 is MRHNA and CDR2 is SNTAGT. V lost 4 bases and J 7 bases, leaving 11 bases between the germline ends. The CDR3 runs to 14 residues. CDR3 amino acids: CASSVGDKNSPLHF. As DNA, the CDR3 is TGTGCCAGCAGTGTAGGGGACAAAAATTCACCCCTCCACTTT.

This chain joins TRBV6-1 and TRBJ2-3; 13 bases align to TRBD2. Germline V lookup: CDR1 MNHNS, CDR2 SASEGT. Trimming removed 3 bases from V and 1 base from J; junction bases left unmatched: 1. The CDR3 sequence is 16 residues long. CDR3: CASSDGTSGGTDTQYF. In DNA, the CDR3 is TGTGCCAGCAGTGACGGGACTAGCGGGGGCACAGATACGCAGTATTTT.

This clone has a handful of counts. The chain recombines TRBV29-1 with TRBJ1-1; tentative D call: TRBD1 (5 bases). This CDR3 is built from 13 residues. V dropped 5 bases and J dropped 1 base, with 11 bases sitting between them. CDR1 is SQVTM and CDR2 is ANQGSEA in the germline V gene. The CDR3 DNA follows: TGCAGCGTTTTGAGACAGCCGAACACTGAAGCTTTCTTT. Translation gives CSVLRQPNTEAFF.

The rearrangement uses TRBV21-1 and TRBJ2-7; TRBD2, the table's D call, was not compared with the DNA. TRBV21-1 is an annotated pseudogene. The CDR3 is made up of 16 amino acids. CDR3 in amino acids: CASSPPPRRGSYEQYV. CDR3 nucleotides: TGTGCCAGCAGCCCTCCCCCCCGGCGGGGTTCCTACGAGCAGTACGTC.

As DNA, the CDR3 is TGTGCCAGCAGTGATTCATCGGGGGGGCCCGGGGAGCTGTTTTTT. Protein product: CASSDSSGGPGELFF. The rearrangement links TRBV6-1 to TRBJ2-2; 8 bases line up with TRBD2. The CDR3 length is 15 residues. The germline V gene encodes CDR1 MNHNS and CDR2 SASEGT. The trim removed 3 bases at V and 6 bases at J, leaving 6 bases unmatched.

The chain is built from TRBV5-1 and TRBJ2-2; D might be TRBD2 (7 bases). The CDR3 length is 20 residues. Trimming removed 4 bases at V and 0 bases at J, with 25 bases between. Germline values: CDR1 SGHRS, CDR2 YFSETQ. CDR3 loop: CASSVLPWGRGGPNTGELFF. In DNA form, the CDR3 reads TGCGCCAGCAGCGTGCTTCCCTGGGGGAGGGGGGGCCCGAACACCGGGGAGCTGTTTTTT.

The CDR3: CASSSPRTGEQETQYF. The CDR3 bases are TGCGCCAGCAGCTCCCCCCGTACTGGGGAGCAAGAGACCCAGTACTTC. This rearrangement joins TRBV5-1 to TRBJ2-5; D is perhaps TRBD2 (5 bases). Germline loops: CDR1 SGHRS, CDR2 YFSETQ. Trimming took off 3 bases at V and 2 bases at J, with 17 bases between the two ends. The CDR3 contains 16 residues.

The chain employs TRBV2 and TRBJ1-2; the D gene is possibly TRBD1 (6 bases). The CDR3 has 16 amino acids. The V end lost 3 bases, the J end lost 4 bases, and 18 bases lay between the germline ends. CDR1 is SNHLY, CDR2 FYNNEI, per germline. The CDR3 loop is CASSEVGGAGAYGYTF. The CDR3 bases are TGTGCCAGCAGTGAGGTGGGGGGGGCAGGAGCCTATGGCTACACCTTC.

V and J are TRBV19 and TRBJ2-1, with D possibly matching TRBD2 (5 bases). Germline-derived CDR1 and CDR2 are LNHDA and SQIVND (reference sequence). The CDR3 totals 15 residues. V dropped 7 bases and J dropped 3 bases, with 16 bases sitting between them. The CDR3 DNA is TGTGCCAGTAAAAAGTGGGAGAACGGCTACAATGAGCAGTTCTTC. It codes for CASKKWENGYNEQFF. Using reference TRBV19 and TRBJ2-1 for the parts outside the CDR3, the full variable domain is DGGITQSPKYLFRKEGQNVTLSCEQNLNHDAMYWYRQDPGQGLRLIYYSQIVNDFQKGDIAEGYSVSREKKESFPLTVTSAQKNPTAFYLCASKKWENGYNEQFFGPGTRLTVL.

This chain connects TRBV5-1 to TRBJ2-5, with 10 positions matching TRBD2. The V and J ends lost 7 bases and 0 bases, in that order; junction bases with no gene match: 9. From germline, CDR1 is SGHRS and CDR2 YFSETQ. This CDR3 comprises 16 residues. This CDR3 is CASALGSGGYQETQYF. The CDR3 DNA sequence: TGCGCCAGCGCGCTGGGTAGCGGGGGGTACCAAGAGACCCAGTACTTC.

The rearrangement links TRBV7-9 to TRBJ1-1, with D uncertain. In germline, CDR1 is SEHNR, CDR2 FQNEAQ (reference sequence). The length of the CDR3 is 12 residues. The V end lost 9 bases, the J end lost 1 base, and 9 bases lay between the germline ends. Written as DNA, the CDR3 is TGTGCCAGTGGATCAGGGAACACTGAAGCTTTCTTT. Protein: CASGSGNTEAFF.

The table lists this clone with a few counts. This sequence joins TRBV19 and TRBJ1-2; 8 positions match TRBD1. CDR1 and CDR2 (germline): LNHDA, SQIVND (reference sequence). This CDR3 has 13 amino acids. Trimming removed 7 bases from V and 3 bases from J; junction bases left unmatched: 4. The CDR3 sequence is CASTQTGDYGYTF. CDR3 nucleotides: TGTGCCAGTACTCAGACAGGGGACTATGGCTACACCTTC.

This sequence joins TRBV7-3 and TRBJ2-2, with 7 bases lining up with TRBD2. Trimming removed 5 bases from V and 7 bases from J; junction bases left unmatched: 7. From germline, CDR1 is SGHTA and CDR2 FQGTGA. This CDR3 comprises 14 residues. The CDR3 region is CASSTSGGVGELFF. The DNA of the CDR3 is TGTGCCAGCAGCACCTCGGGGGGTGTCGGGGAGCTGTTTTTT.

The chain recombines TRBV5-1 with TRBJ2-5, with D possibly matching TRBD2 (5 bases). The V gene's germline CDR1 is SGHRS and CDR2 YFSETQ. The CDR3 spans 14 residues. Trimming removed 6 bases from V and 5 bases from J, with 17 bases in between. CDR3 amino acids: CASTRGQKGETQYF. For the CDR3, the DNA is TGCGCCAGCACCCGGGGTCAAAAGGGCGAGACCCAGTACTTC.